This section outlines one T cell receptor (beta chain) sequence together with its context. The antigen is unknown. These data are taken from a study of blood T cells in healthy people across ages. Each sample had at least 6.5 million PBMCs isolated. Total RNA was isolated from each sample in quantities of at least 5 micrograms. Findings of the study overall: The study found TCR beta diversity correlated strongly with naive T cell percentage.

For the second PCR, which ran for roughly 7 to 11 cycles, a sample-barcoded 5' primer and a J-beta primer mix were used. Samples each returned at least 2.5 million CDR3-containing paired-end reads. TCRdb reprocessed the 5' RACE reads via MiXCR and lists one record per CDR3 protein. The sample lists around 620,000 distinct CDR3 sequences, 25% to 30% seen once, with under 20% in the top ten. Trimming removed 5 bases at V and 7 bases at J, with 18 bases between. CDR3 length equals 14 residues. CDR1 and CDR2 from the germline V gene are LNHDA and SQIVND (reference sequence). The chain links TRBV19 to TRBJ2-7; D possibly corresponds to TRBD2 (5 bases). This receptor was taken from a woman in her 70s in good health. The source material was blood. The CDR3 DNA reads as TGTGCCAGTAGTTCCCCAGGTACGCCGGGAGAGCAGTACTTC. This sequence encodes CASSSPGTPGEQYF. The variable domain in full, with the rest retrieved from reference TRBV19 and TRBJ2-7, is DGGITQSPKYLFRKEGQNVTLSCEQNLNHDAMYWYRQDPGQGLRLIYYSQIVNDFQKGDIAEGYSVSREKKESFPLTVTSAQKNPTAFYLCASSSPGTPGEQYFGPGTRLTVT.